This T cell receptor beta chain came from a study of shared clonotypes between healthy human individuals. At the level of the study: Those who served as donors were a couple of women and three men between the ages of 18 and 49.

Produced via immunoSEQ multiplex PCR; TCRdb's table is partial and in-frame only. The table has fewer than 130,000 clones, less than 80% seen once. The V gene lost 3 bases and the J gene lost 0 bases, with 11 bases spanning the gap. CDR1 and CDR2 (germline): LNHDA, SQIVND (reference sequence). The CDR3 has 15 residues. The CD8 memory sample joined CD45RO+ cells and CCR7-negative CD45RA+ cells. The clonotype comes from a young woman in good health. The chain recombines TRBV19 with TRBJ1-2; D is unresolved. Sequencing used memory CD8+ T cells sorted from blood. The subset was: CD45RO+ cells pooled with CCR7-negative TemRA cells. CDR3 sequence (DNA): TGTGCCAGTAGTATTTTCGGCAGTGCTAACTATGGCTACACCTTC. Encoded protein: CASSIFGSANYGYTF.